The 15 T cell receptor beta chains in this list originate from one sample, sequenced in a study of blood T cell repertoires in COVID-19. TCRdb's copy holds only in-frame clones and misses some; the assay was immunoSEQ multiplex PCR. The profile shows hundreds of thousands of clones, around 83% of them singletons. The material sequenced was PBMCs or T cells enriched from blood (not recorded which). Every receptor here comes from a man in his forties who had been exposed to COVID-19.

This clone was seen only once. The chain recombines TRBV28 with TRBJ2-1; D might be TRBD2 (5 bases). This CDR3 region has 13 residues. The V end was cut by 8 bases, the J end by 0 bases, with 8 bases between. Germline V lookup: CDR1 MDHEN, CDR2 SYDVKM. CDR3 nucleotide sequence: TGTGCCAGCGGACTCAACTCCTACAATGAGCAGTTCTTC. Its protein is CASGLNSYNEQFF.

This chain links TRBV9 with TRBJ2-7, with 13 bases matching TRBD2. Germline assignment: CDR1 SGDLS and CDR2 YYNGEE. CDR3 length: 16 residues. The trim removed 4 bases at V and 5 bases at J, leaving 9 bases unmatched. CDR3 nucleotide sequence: TGTGCCAGCAGCTCCGGGACTAGCGGGATTATTGACGAGCAGTACTTC. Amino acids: CASSSGTSGIIDEQYF.

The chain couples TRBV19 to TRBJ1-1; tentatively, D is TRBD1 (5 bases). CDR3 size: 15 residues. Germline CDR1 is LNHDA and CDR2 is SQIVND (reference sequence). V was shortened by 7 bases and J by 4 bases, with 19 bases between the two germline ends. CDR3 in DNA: TGTGCCAGTATGGTTGGGCAGGGTATATTCACTGAAGCTTTCTTT. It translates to CASMVGQGIFTEAFF.

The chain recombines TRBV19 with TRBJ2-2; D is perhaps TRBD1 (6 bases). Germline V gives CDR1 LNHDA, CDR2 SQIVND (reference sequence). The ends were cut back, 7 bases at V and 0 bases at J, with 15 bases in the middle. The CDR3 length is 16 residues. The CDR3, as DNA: TGTGCCAGTATCCCAGGGGTGGGGTCGAACACCGGGGAGCTGTTTTTT. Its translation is CASIPGVGSNTGELFF.

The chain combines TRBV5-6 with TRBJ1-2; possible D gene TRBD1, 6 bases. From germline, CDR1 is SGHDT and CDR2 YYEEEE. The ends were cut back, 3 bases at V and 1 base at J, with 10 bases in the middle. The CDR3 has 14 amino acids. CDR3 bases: TGTGCCAGCAGCTCTCAGGGGATTAACTATGGCTACACCTTC. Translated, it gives CASSSQGINYGYTF.

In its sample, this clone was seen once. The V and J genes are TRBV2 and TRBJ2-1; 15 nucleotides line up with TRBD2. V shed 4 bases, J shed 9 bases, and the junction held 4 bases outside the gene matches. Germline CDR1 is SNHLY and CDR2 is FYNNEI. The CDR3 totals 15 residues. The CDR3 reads CASSGTSGRAGEQFF. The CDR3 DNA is TGTGCCAGCAGTGGGACTAGCGGGAGGGCGGGTGAGCAGTTCTTC.

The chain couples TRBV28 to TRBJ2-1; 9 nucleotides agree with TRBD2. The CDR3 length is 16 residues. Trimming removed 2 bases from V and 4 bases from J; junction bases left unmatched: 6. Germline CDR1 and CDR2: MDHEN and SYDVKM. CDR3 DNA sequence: TGTGCCAGCAGTTTACGTAGGACTAGCGTATACAATGAGCAGTTCTTC. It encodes CASSLRRTSVYNEQFF.

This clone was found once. Written as DNA, the CDR3 is TGTGCCAGCGAGATTGGGGGCAGGGAAGGTCAGCCCCAGCATTTT. It is translated as CASEIGGREGQPQHF. The chain recombines TRBV19 with TRBJ1-5; possible D gene TRBD1, 6 bases. This CDR3 has 15 amino acids. V was trimmed by 9 bases and J by 6 bases, leaving 21 bases between them. Germline V gives CDR1 LNHDA, CDR2 SQIVND (reference sequence).

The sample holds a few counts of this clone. The CDR3 coding sequence is TGTGCCATCAGTGAGTCGAAGTACACAGGGGCGTACACCGGGGAGCTGTTTTTT. It encodes CAISESKYTGAYTGELFF. The rearrangement joins TRBV10-3 to TRBJ2-2, with 7 bases lining up with TRBD1. Trimming cost V 0 bases and J 3 bases; bases outside gene matches: 10. This CDR3 has 18 amino acids. Germline V lookup: CDR1 ENHRY, CDR2 SYGVKD.

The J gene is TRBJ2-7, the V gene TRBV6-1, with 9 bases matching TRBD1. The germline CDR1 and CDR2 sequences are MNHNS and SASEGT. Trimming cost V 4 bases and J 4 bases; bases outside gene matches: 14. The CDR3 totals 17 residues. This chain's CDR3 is CASSAKDTGTGKYEQYF. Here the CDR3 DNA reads TGTGCCAGCAGTGCCAAGGACACCGGGACAGGGAAATACGAGCAGTACTTC.

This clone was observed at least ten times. The DNA for the CDR3 is TGTGCCAGCACCTATCCCCCACAGGGGGCAGTTGGAAAACTGTTTTTT. It is translated as CASTYPPQGAVGKLFF. V usage is TRBV2 and J usage is TRBJ1-4; 9 nucleotides match TRBD1. In germline, CDR1 is SNHLY, CDR2 FYNNEI. CDR3 length equals 16 residues. J lost 10 bases, V lost 7 bases, and 16 bases had no gene match.

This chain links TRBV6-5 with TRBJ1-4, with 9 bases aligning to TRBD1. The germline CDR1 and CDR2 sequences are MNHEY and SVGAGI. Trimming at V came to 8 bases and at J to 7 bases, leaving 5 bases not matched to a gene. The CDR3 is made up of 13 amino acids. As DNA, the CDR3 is TGTGCCAGCGCTACAGGGGGCAGTGAAAAACTGTTTTTT. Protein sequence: CASATGGSEKLFF.

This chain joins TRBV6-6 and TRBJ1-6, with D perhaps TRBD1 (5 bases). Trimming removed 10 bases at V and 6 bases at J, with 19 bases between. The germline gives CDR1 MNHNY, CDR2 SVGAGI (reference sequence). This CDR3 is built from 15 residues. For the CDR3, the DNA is TGTGCCACCAAGTTACTAGGGGAGGGTAATTCACCCCTCCACTTT. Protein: CATKLLGEGNSPLHF.

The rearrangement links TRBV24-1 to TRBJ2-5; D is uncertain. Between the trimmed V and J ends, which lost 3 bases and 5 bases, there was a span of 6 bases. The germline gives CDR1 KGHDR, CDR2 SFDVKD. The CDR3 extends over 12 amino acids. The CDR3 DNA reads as TGTGCCACCAGTGATCCCGGGGAGACCCAGTACTTC. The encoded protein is CATSDPGETQYF.

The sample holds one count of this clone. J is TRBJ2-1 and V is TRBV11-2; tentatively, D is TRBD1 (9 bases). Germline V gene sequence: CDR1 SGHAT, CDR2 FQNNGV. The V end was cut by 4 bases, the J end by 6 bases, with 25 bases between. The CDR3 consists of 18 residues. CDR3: CASSYRSGGTGLRNEQFF. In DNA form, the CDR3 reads TGTGCCAGCAGCTATCGCTCGGGAGGGACAGGGCTTCGCAATGAGCAGTTCTTC.